These 20 T cell receptor beta chains share one sample of origin, sequenced in a study of blood T cell repertoires in COVID-19. TCRdb's table, derived via immunoSEQ multiplex PCR, lists solely in-frame clones and lacks some. The data hold some 120,000 clones, with more than 80% observed a single time. What was sequenced was peripheral blood. The receptors were gathered from a human donor in a cohort sampled during active COVID-19.

The chain links TRBV9 to TRBJ2-3; 8 nucleotides match TRBD2. Trimming at V came to 4 bases and at J to 3 bases, leaving 19 bases not matched to a gene. Per germline, CDR1 SGDLS and CDR2 YYNGEE. The CDR3 covers 19 residues. The CDR3 here is CASSLRTAGEHRMTDTQYF. The DNA for the CDR3 is TGTGCCAGCAGCTTGAGAACAGCGGGAGAGCACAGAATGACAGATACGCAGTATTTT.

The gene calls are TRBV13 and TRBJ2-2; 9 bases map to TRBD1. CDR3 length: 17 amino acids. V shed 2 bases and J 4 bases; nucleotides not matched to a gene: 8. Germline V gene data show CDR1 as PRHDT and CDR2 as FYEKMQ (reference sequence). The CDR3 DNA reads TGTGCCAGCAGCTTACTGGCCGGGACAGGGTTCACCGGGGAGCTGTTTTTT. This encodes CASSLLAGTGFTGELFF.

This clone was seen just once. The chain combines TRBV6-2 or TRBV6-3 with TRBJ1-2; D not certain. The CDR3 sequence is 13 residues long. Germline V gives CDR1 MNHEY, CDR2 SVGEGT. The ends were cut back, 6 bases at V and 2 bases at J, with 10 bases in the middle. The CDR3 is CASSVERNYGYTF. CDR3 DNA: TGTGCCAGCAGCGTAGAGAGAAACTATGGCTACACCTTC.

The V call is TRBV6-2 or TRBV6-3, the J call TRBJ2-1; D gene uncertain. Looked up from germline, CDR1 is MNHEY and CDR2 is SVGEGT. The V gene lost 1 base and the J gene lost 8 bases, with 12 bases spanning the gap. There are 14 residues in the CDR3. The CDR3 here is CASSYYGETHEQFF. CDR3 sequence (DNA): TGTGCCAGCAGTTACTACGGCGAGACTCATGAGCAGTTCTTC.

The chain recombines TRBV4-1 with TRBJ1-6, with a tentative D call TRBD1 (6 bases). CDR1 is MGHRA, CDR2 YSYEKL, per germline. The CDR3 runs to 16 residues. Trimming removed 0 bases at V and 8 bases at J, with 14 bases between. CDR3 nucleotides: TGCGCCAGCAGCCAAGAGGAGCCCGGGGGGCATTCACCCCTCCACTTT. It codes for CASSQEEPGGHSPLHF.

In its sample, this clone was seen once. This chain links TRBV11-2 with TRBJ2-1; D is perhaps TRBD1 (6 bases). The germline V gene has CDR1 SGHAT and CDR2 FQNNGV. V was shortened by 4 bases and J by 5 bases, with 21 bases between the two germline ends. The CDR3 length is 17 residues. CDR3 residues: CASSWAQQGDTNNEQFF. CDR3 sequence (DNA): TGTGCCAGCAGCTGGGCTCAACAGGGAGACACCAACAATGAGCAGTTCTTC.

The genes are TRBV5-1 and TRBJ2-1, with a possible D match to TRBD1 (6 bases). Germline assignment: CDR1 SGHRS and CDR2 YFSETQ. Trimming pared 4 bases from V and 4 bases from J, leaving 15 bases between. The CDR3 covers 15 residues. CDR3 protein: CASSTDSGVYNEQFF. CDR3 nucleotide sequence: TGCGCCAGCAGCACGGACTCAGGGGTGTACAATGAGCAGTTCTTC.

This clone was detected once. The CDR3 loop is CASSIMGQGLAESTDTQYF. The CDR3 nucleotides are TGTGCCAGCAGTATAATGGGGCAAGGACTAGCGGAAAGTACAGATACGCAGTATTTT. The rearrangement uses TRBV28 and TRBJ2-3; the match to TRBD2 covers 10 bases. The CDR3 consists of 19 residues. V lost 5 bases and J lost 3; bases outside the gene matches: 17. Germline V CDR1 and CDR2: MDHEN, SYDVKM.

This clone was observed once. The chain combines TRBV7-9 with TRBJ1-4; 12 bases match TRBD1. With V trimmed by 5 bases and J by 6 bases, 4 bases remained unmatched. CDR1 is SEHNR and CDR2 is FQNEAQ in the germline V gene (reference sequence). This CDR3 region has 15 residues. The CDR3 reads CASSDGTGGHEKLFF. In DNA form, the CDR3 reads TGTGCCAGCAGCGACGGGACAGGGGGCCATGAAAAACTGTTTTTT. Based on the CDR3 plus reference TRBV7-9 and TRBJ1-4, the full variable domain is DTGVSQNPRHKITKRGQNVTFRCDPISEHNRLYWYRQTLGQGPEFLTYFQNEAQLEKSRLLSDRFSAERPKGSFSTLEIQRTEQGDSAMYLCASSDGTGGHEKLFFGSGTQLSVL.

This chain connects TRBV7-2 to TRBJ2-7, with 10 bases that match TRBD2. The CDR3 has 17 residues. With V trimmed by 2 bases and J by 2 bases, 9 bases remained unmatched. Germline V gene lookup returns CDR1 SGHTA and CDR2 FQGNSA. The CDR3 DNA sequence: TGTGCCAGCAGCTTAAGGCTAGCGGGAGATGGAGCCTACGAGCAGTACTTC. Residues: CASSLRLAGDGAYEQYF.

The chain recombines TRBV11-2 with TRBJ1-3; 7 bases fit TRBD1. The CDR3 spans 15 residues. The V gene end was trimmed by 5 bases and the J gene end by 4 bases; junction bases not matched to a gene: 8. Germline V gene sequence: CDR1 SGHAT, CDR2 FQNNGV. The CDR3 loop is CASSGTVSFGNTIYF. The CDR3 DNA reads TGTGCCAGCAGCGGGACAGTGTCCTTCGGAAACACCATATATTTT.

The chain recombines TRBV30 with TRBJ2-5, with 7 bases aligning to TRBD2. V lost 2 bases, J lost 5 bases, and 5 bases stayed unmatched. This CDR3 comprises 13 residues. CDR1 GTSNPN and CDR2 SVGIG come from the germline V gene (reference sequence). The CDR3 protein is CAWSLAVPETQYF. The CDR3 DNA reads TGTGCCTGGAGTCTAGCGGTACCTGAGACCCAGTACTTC.

This chain joins TRBV20-1 and TRBJ2-3, with D perhaps TRBD2 (5 bases). V lost 3 bases to trimming and J lost 4 bases, with 11 bases between them. The CDR3 loop spans 13 amino acids. Germline assignment: CDR1 DFQATT and CDR2 SNEGSKA (reference sequence). CDR3 nucleotide sequence: TGCAGTGCTAGTAAGGAGGCGGCAGATACGCAGTATTTT. Protein product: CSASKEAADTQYF.

This clone was counted only a few times. V and J are TRBV7-9 and TRBJ2-7; D not resolved. V lost 3 bases to trimming and J lost 3 bases, with 6 bases between them. The CDR3 loop spans 12 amino acids. Germline V gene data show CDR1 as SEHNR and CDR2 as FQNEAQ (reference sequence). CDR3 DNA: TGTGCCAGCAGCTTGAGGCACTACGAGCAGTACTTC. The encoded protein is CASSLRHYEQYF.

The chain has TRBV19 and TRBJ1-2, with D hard to call. V lost 7 bases and J lost 0, with 15 bases in between. The CDR3 sequence is 15 residues long. Germline values: CDR1 LNHDA, CDR2 SQIVND (reference sequence). The CDR3 region is CASTPYRESNYGYTF. As DNA, the CDR3 is TGTGCCAGTACCCCGTATAGGGAGTCTAACTATGGCTACACCTTC.

This clone was recorded many times. The chain employs TRBV30 and TRBJ2-4; TRBD2 matches 8 bases. This CDR3 comprises 14 residues. J gave up 5 bases and V 6 bases, and 9 bases lay outside the gene matches. CDR1 and CDR2 from the germline V gene are GTSNPN and SVGIG (reference sequence). As DNA, the CDR3 is TGTGCCTGTAAAGCGGGAGCCGGCCAAAACATTCAGTACTTC. It codes for CACKAGAGQNIQYF.

DNA of the CDR3: TGTGCCAGCAGTTACTCGGGACAGGTCGTCCACCTGGCCTACGAGCAGTACTTC. It translates to CASSYSGQVVHLAYEQYF. J is TRBJ2-7 and V is TRBV6-2 or TRBV6-3, with TRBD1 identical over 8 bases. Germline V gene sequence: CDR1 MNHEY, CDR2 SVGEGT. This CDR3 is built from 18 residues. The V and J ends lost 0 bases and 2 bases, in that order; junction bases with no gene match: 12.

The chain uses TRBV29-1 and TRBJ2-3; D is perhaps TRBD2 (6 bases). This CDR3 comprises 14 residues. V lost 5 bases to trimming and J lost 8 bases, with 20 bases between them. Germline loops: CDR1 SQVTM, CDR2 ANQGSEA. In DNA, the CDR3 is TGCAGCGTTCCGGGACTGAGGGCTTCAAGTACGCAGTATTTT. Protein product: CSVPGLRASSTQYF.

A few counts support this clone. This chain uses TRBV12-3 or TRBV12-4 with TRBJ2-2; maybe TRBD2 (6 bases). The length of the CDR3 is 13 residues. V was shortened by 3 bases and J by 7 bases, with 9 bases between the two germline ends. The CDR3 reads CASSFAGIGELFF. The CDR3 coding sequence is TGTGCCAGCAGTTTCGCGGGGATCGGGGAGCTGTTTTTT.

This clone has only a few counts. The V call is TRBV7-9, the J call TRBJ2-4, with 14 nucleotides matching TRBD2. V dropped 5 bases and J dropped 1; count of bases not matched to a gene: 10. The CDR3 runs to 19 residues. Germline lookup yields CDR1 SEHNR and CDR2 FQNEAQ (reference sequence). The CDR3 region is CASSARGLAGDWAKNIQYF. DNA of the CDR3: TGTGCCAGCAGCGCTAGGGGACTAGCGGGAGATTGGGCCAAAAACATTCAGTACTTC.